This TCR beta chain appears in the sequencing data of a study of blood T cell repertoires in COVID-19. At the level of the study: Some COVID-19 samples were acute and others convalescent; all came from the United States, Italy and Spain. T cells, B-cell-depleted T cells, or PBMCs provided the cDNA or gDNA that served as material.

Cohort 3 donors were reported recovered after two negative PCRs, clearance, or symptom resolution. As processed by the authors: Reference gene primers were amplified, and this amplification served to estimate nucleated cell counts. The table came from immunoSEQ multiplex PCR; TCRdb's copy has only in-frame clones and leaves some out. The V and J calls and clone size are taken from that table; D and trimming were inferred from the DNA. The sample records 100,000 to 150,000 clones, 65% to 90% being singletons. V was clipped by 1 base and J by 5 bases, with 11 bases between them. Per germline, CDR1 SEHNR and CDR2 FQNEAQ (reference sequence). The CDR3 totals 14 residues.

The chain has TRBV7-9 and TRBJ1-1; D remains unclear. The specimen was PBMCs or T cells enriched from blood (not recorded which). This TCR came from a woman aged 45-65 years who had recovered from COVID-19. CDR3 amino acids: CASSLDMSGTEAFF. The DNA for the CDR3 is TGTGCCAGCAGCTTAGACATGTCAGGTACTGAAGCTTTCTTT.